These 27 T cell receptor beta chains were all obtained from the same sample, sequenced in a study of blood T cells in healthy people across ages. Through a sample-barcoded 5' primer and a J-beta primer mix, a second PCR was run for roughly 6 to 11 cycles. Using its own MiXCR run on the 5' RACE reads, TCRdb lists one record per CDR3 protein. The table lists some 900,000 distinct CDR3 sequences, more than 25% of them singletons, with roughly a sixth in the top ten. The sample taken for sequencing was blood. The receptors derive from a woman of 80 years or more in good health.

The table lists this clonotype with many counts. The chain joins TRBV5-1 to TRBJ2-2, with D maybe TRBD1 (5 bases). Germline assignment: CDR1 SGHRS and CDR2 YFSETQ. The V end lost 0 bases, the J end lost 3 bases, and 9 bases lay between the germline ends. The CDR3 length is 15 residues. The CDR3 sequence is CASSLGRADTGELFF. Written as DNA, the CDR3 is TGCGCCAGCAGCTTGGGCAGGGCTGACACCGGGGAGCTGTTTTTT.

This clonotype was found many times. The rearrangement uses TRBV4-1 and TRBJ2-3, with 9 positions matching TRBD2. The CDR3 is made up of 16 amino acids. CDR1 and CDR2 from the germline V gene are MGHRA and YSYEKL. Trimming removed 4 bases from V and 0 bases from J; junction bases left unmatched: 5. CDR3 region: CASSPLAGPSTDTQYF. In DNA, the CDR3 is TGCGCCAGCAGCCCTCTAGCGGGACCCAGCACAGATACGCAGTATTTT.

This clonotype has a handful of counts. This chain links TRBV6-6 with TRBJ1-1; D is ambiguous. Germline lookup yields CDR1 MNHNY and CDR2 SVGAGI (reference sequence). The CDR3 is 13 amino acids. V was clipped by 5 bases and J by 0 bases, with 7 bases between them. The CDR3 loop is CASSGSMNTEAFF. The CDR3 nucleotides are TGTGCCAGCAGTGGGTCGATGAACACTGAAGCTTTCTTT.

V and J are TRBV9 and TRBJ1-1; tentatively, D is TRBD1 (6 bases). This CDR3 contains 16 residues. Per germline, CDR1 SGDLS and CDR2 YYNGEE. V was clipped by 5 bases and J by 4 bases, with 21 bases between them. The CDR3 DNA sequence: TGTGCCAGCAGAGACACCGGGGCAGGGGTGGCCACTGAAGCTTTCTTT. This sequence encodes CASRDTGAGVATEAFF.

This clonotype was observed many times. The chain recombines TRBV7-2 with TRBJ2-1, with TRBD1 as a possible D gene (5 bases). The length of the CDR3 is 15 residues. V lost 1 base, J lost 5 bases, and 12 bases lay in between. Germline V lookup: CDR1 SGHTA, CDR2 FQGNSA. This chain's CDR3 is CASSLDQGTHNEQFF. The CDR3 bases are TGTGCCAGCAGCTTAGATCAGGGAACCCACAATGAGCAGTTCTTC.

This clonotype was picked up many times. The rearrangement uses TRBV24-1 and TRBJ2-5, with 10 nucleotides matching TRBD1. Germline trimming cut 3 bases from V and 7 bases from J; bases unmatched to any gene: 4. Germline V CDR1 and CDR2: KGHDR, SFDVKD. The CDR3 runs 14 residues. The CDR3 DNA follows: TGTGCCACCAGTGATCGGGACAGGGGAGGGACCCAGTACTTC. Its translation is CATSDRDRGGTQYF.

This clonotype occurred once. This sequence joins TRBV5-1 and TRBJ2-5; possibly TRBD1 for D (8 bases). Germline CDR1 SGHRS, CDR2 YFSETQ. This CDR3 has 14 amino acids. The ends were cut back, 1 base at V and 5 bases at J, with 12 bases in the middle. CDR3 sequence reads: CASSLLQGGETQYF. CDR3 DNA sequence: TGCGCCAGCAGCTTGTTACAGGGGGGGGAGACCCAGTACTTC.

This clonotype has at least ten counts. CDR3: CASRGETGTSDGQYF. The CDR3, as DNA: TGTGCCAGCAGGGGGGAAACCGGGACTAGCGACGGGCAGTACTTC. The chain carries TRBV27 and TRBJ2-7; 10 bases are shared with TRBD2. CDR1 and CDR2 (germline): MNHEY, SMNVEV (reference sequence). The CDR3 sequence is 15 residues long. V gave up 6 bases and J gave up 9 bases; unmatched junction bases: 14.

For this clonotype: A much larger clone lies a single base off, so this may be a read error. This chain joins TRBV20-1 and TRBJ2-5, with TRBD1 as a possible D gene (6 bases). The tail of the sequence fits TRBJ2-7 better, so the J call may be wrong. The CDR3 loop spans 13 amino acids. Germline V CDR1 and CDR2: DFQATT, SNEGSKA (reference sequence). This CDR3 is CSARGDTNYEQYF. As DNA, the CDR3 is TGCAGTGCTAGGGGGGACACCAACTACGAGCAGTACTTC.

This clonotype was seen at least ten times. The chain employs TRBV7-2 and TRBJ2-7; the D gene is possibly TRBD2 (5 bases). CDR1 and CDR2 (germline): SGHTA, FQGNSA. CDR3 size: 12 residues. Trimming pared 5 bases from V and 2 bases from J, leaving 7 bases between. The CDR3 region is CASSPTTYEQYF. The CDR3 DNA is TGTGCCAGCAGCCCGACTACCTACGAGCAGTACTTC. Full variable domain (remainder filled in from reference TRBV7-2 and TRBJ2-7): GAGVSQSPSNKVTEKGKDVELRCDPISGHTALYWYRQSLGQGLEFLIYFQGNSAPDKSGLPSDRFSAERTGGSVSTLTIQRTQQEDSAVYLCASSPTTYEQYFGPGTRLTVT.

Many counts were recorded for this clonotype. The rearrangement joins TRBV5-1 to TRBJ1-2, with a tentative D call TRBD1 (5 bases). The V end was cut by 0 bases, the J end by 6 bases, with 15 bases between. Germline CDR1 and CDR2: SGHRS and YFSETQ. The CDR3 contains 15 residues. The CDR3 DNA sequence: TGCGCCAGCAGCTTGGCCGGGACGCATCGTGATGGCTACACCTTC. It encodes CASSLAGTHRDGYTF.

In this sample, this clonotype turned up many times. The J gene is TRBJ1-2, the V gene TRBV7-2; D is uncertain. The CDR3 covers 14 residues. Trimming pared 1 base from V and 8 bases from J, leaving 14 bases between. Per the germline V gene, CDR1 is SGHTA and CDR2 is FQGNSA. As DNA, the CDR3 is TGTGCCAGCAGCTTAGACACCCGAGCTAAGGGCTACACCTTC. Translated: CASSLDTRAKGYTF.

CDR3 residues: CSAGAGRGQGAYTAHQETQYF. CDR3 sequence (DNA): TGCAGTGCCGGGGCGGGTAGGGGACAGGGGGCGTATACCGCGCACCAAGAGACCCAGTACTTC. This chain uses TRBV20-1 with TRBJ2-5, with TRBD1 matching over 12 bases. CDR1 DFQATT and CDR2 SNEGSKA come from the germline V gene (reference sequence). Trimming cost V 6 bases and J 0 bases; bases outside gene matches: 23. This CDR3 is 21 amino acids long.

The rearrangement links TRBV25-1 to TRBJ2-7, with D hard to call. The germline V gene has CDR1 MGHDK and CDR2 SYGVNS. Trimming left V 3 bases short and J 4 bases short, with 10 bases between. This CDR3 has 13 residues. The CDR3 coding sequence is TGTGCCAGCAGTGATAGGGTAACTTACGAGCAGTACTTC. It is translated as CASSDRVTYEQYF.

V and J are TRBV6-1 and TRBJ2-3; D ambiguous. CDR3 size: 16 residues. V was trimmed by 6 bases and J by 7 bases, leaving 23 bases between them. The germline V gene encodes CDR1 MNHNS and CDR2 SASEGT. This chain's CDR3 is CASRGDRARFRHTQYF. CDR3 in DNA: TGTGCCAGCAGGGGTGACCGGGCCCGTTTTCGGCATACGCAGTATTTT.

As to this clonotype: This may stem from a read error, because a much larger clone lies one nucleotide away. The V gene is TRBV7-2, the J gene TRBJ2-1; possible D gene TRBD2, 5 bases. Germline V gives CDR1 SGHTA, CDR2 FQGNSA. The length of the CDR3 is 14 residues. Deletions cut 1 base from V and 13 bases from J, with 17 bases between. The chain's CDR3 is CASSLGGPPETQFF. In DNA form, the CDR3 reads TGTGCCAGCAGCTTAGGAGGGCCACCAGAGACCCAGTTCTTC.

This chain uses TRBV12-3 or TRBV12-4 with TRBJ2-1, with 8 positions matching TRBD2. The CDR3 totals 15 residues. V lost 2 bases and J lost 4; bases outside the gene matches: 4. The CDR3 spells CASSLMVAGYNEQFF. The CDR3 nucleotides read TGTGCCAGCAGTTTAATGGTAGCGGGGTACAATGAGCAGTTCTTC.

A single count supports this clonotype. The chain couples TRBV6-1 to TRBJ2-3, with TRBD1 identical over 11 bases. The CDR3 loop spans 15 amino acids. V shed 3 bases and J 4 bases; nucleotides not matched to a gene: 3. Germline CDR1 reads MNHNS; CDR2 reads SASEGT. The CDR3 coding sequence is TGTGCCAGCAGTGATCCGGGACAGGGGGCAGATACGCAGTATTTT. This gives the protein CASSDPGQGADTQYF.

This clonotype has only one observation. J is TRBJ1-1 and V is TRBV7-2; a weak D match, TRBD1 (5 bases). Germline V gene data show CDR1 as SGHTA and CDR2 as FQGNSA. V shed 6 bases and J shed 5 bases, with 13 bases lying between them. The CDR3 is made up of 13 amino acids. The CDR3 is CASSAGSHTEAFF. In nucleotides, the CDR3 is TGTGCCAGCAGTGCAGGGAGTCATACTGAAGCTTTCTTT.

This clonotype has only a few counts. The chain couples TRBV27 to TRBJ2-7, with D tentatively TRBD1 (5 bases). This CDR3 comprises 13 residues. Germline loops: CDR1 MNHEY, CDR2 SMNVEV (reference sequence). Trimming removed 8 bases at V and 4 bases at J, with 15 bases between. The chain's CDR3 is CASSPRAGYEQYF. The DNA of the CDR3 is TGTGCCAGCTCCCCAAGGGCAGGGTACGAGCAGTACTTC.

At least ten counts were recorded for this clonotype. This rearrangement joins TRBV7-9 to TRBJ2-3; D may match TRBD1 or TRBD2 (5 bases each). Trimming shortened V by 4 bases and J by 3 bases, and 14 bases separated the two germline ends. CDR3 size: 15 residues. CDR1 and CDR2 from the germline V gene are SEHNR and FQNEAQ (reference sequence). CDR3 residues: CASSSVGGMTDTQYF. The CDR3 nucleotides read TGTGCCAGCAGCTCGGTTGGGGGAATGACAGATACGCAGTATTTT.

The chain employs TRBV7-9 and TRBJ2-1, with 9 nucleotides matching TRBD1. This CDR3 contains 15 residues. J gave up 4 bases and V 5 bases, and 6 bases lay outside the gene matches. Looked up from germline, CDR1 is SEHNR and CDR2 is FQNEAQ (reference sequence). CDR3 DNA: TGTGCCAGCAGCCCCCCCGGGACAGGGTACAATGAGCAGTTCTTC. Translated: CASSPPGTGYNEQFF.

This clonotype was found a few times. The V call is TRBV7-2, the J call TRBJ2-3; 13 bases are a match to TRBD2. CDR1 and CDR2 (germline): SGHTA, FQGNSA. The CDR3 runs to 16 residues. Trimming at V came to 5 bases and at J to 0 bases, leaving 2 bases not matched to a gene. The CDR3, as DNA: TGTGCCAGCAGCGGGGGACTAGCGGGGAGCACAGATACGCAGTATTTT. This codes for CASSGGLAGSTDTQYF.

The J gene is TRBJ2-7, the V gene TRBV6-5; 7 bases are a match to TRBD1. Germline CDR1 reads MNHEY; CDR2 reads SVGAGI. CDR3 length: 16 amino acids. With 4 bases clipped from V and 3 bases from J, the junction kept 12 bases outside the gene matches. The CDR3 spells CASSSAGTDEIYEQYF. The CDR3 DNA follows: TGTGCCAGCAGTTCCGCCGGGACAGACGAAATCTACGAGCAGTACTTC.

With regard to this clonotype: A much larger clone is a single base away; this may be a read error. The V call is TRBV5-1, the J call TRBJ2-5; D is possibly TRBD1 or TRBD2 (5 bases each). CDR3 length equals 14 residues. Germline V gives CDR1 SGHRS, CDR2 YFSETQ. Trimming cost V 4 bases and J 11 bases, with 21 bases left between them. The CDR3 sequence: CASSASSTRGEQYF. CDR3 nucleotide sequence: TGCGCCAGCAGCGCCTCTTCGACGAGGGGTGAGCAGTACTTC.

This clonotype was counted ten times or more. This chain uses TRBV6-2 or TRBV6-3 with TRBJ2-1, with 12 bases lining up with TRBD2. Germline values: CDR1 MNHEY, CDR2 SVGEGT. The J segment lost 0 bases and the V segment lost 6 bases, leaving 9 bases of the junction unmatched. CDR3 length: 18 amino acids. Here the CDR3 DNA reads TGTGCCAGCAGGAAAGGGACTAGCGGGCGACCCTCCTACAATGAGCAGTTCTTC. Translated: CASRKGTSGRPSYNEQFF.

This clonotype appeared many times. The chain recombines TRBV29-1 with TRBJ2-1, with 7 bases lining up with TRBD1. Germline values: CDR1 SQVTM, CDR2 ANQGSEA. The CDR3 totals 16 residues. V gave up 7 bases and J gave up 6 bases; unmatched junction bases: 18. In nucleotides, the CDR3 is TGCAGCGCTTCCAACGAGAGACAGGGTAGAGTCAATGAGCAGTTCTTC. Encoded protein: CSASNERQGRVNEQFF.